Below, 26 T cell receptor beta chains from the same sample are listed, as sequenced in a study of Ad26.COV2.S vaccination and SARS-CoV-2 variants. Only in-frame clones appear in the TCRdb table, and some are missing; sequencing was by immunoSEQ multiplex PCR. The table includes some 340,000 clones, around 84% detected once. Treatment reported: over 15 received Ad26.COV2.S at low or high dose, single or two shots; roughly five received placebo; per-sample allocation not given. Samples came from day 63 after the first vaccine or placebo injection. The material was peripheral blood, obtained in a trial of Ad26.COV2.S vaccine versus placebo. These receptors all come from a person aged 18-60 years who received the Ad26.COV2.S COVID-19 vaccine or a placebo.

V and J are TRBV21-1 and TRBJ2-6; TRBD1 reflects the table's D call only, with no check against the DNA. TRBV21-1 is a recognized pseudogene. The CDR3 extends over 22 amino acids. The CDR3 spells CASSIPGQGGPPRAFGANVLTF. In DNA form, the CDR3 reads TGTGCCAGCAGTATACCGGGACAGGGAGGTCCCCCTCGAGCCTTTGGGGCCAACGTCCTGACTTTC.

The chain employs TRBV7-2 and TRBJ2-5; possible D gene TRBD2, 7 bases. CDR1 is SGHTA, CDR2 FQGNSA, per germline. The CDR3 is 13 residues long. Trimming shortened V by 8 bases and J by 2 bases, and 12 bases separated the two germline ends. The DNA for the CDR3 is TGTGCCAGCCAGGGGAGGGTTCAAGAGACCCAGTACTTC. Translated: CASQGRVQETQYF.

V gene TRBV11-2 combines with J gene TRBJ1-2, with D possibly being TRBD1 (6 bases). Germline V gives CDR1 SGHAT, CDR2 FQNNGV. V was shortened by 2 bases and J by 3 bases, with 13 bases between the two germline ends. The CDR3 totals 15 residues. This CDR3 reads CASSLTGRKDYGYTF. Here the CDR3 DNA reads TGTGCCAGCAGCTTAACAGGGCGGAAGGACTATGGCTACACCTTC.

As regards this clone: Other DNA sequences in the same sample also yield this CDR3. The CDR3 sequence is CASSPGTAYGYTF. The CDR3 DNA reads as TGTGCCAGCAGCCCCGGGACAGCTTATGGCTACACCTTC. The rearrangement joins TRBV7-9 to TRBJ1-2; 7 bases fit TRBD1. V shed 5 bases and J 5 bases; nucleotides not matched to a gene: 5. CDR1 is SEHNR, CDR2 FQNEAQ, per germline (reference sequence). This CDR3 is 13 amino acids long.

Only one count was recorded for this clone. Other nucleotide sequences in the sample specify the same CDR3. CDR3 residues: CAISEGGSYEQYF. The CDR3 DNA reads TGTGCCATCAGTGAGGGGGGCTCCTACGAGCAGTACTTC. This rearrangement joins TRBV10-3 to TRBJ2-7; the D call may be TRBD1 or TRBD2 (5 bases each). Trimming cost V 2 bases and J 0 bases, with 5 bases left between them. Germline V gene lookup returns CDR1 ENHRY and CDR2 SYGVKD. There are 13 residues in the CDR3.

The CDR3: CASSPSGLNYGYTF. The CDR3 DNA is TGCGCCAGCAGCCCCAGCGGGCTTAACTATGGCTACACCTTC. The chain links TRBV5-1 to TRBJ1-2; no firm D call. Germline CDR1 and CDR2: SGHRS and YFSETQ. This CDR3 has 14 amino acids. V lost 4 bases and J lost 1, with 11 bases in between.

The chain has TRBV27 and TRBJ1-2; 7 nucleotides line up with TRBD1. This CDR3 comprises 14 residues. Germline loops: CDR1 MNHEY, CDR2 SMNVEV (reference sequence). The junction had 8 bases not matched to a gene; V was cut back by 5 bases and J by 5 bases. The CDR3 DNA reads as TGTGCCAGCAGTAGTCGGACAGGACGGTATGGCTACACCTTC. It codes for CASSSRTGRYGYTF.

In its sample, this clone was seen a few times. The chain has TRBV2 and TRBJ2-7; D may be TRBD1 (5 bases). From germline, CDR1 is SNHLY and CDR2 FYNNEI. Trimming took off 3 bases at V and 6 bases at J, with 12 bases between the two ends. This CDR3 contains 13 residues. CDR3 nucleotide sequence: TGTGCCAGCAGTGACAGGGAATACGTCGAGCAGTACTTC. The encoded protein is CASSDREYVEQYF. The full variable domain, its missing parts supplied by reference TRBV2 and TRBJ2-7, is EPEVTQTPSHQVTQMGQEVILRCVPISNHLYFYWYRQILGQKVEFLVSFYNNEISEKSEIFDDQFSVERPDGSNFTLKIRSTKLEDSAMYFCASSDREYVEQYFGPGTRLTVT.

The chain uses TRBV18 and TRBJ2-7, with no clear D. Germline loops: CDR1 KGHSH, CDR2 LQKENI. V was cut by 3 bases and J by 3 bases, with 9 bases left in between. The CDR3 extends over 13 amino acids. The CDR3 DNA is TGTGCCAGCTCACCCTCAATAGACTACGAGCAGTACTTC. It yields the protein CASSPSIDYEQYF.

Regarding this clone: The sample contains more than one DNA sequence encoding this CDR3. This chain uses TRBV7-9 with TRBJ1-1, with a possible D match to TRBD1 (6 bases). V lost 4 bases to trimming and J lost 3 bases, with 9 bases between them. CDR1 is SEHNR, CDR2 FQNEAQ, per germline (reference sequence). The CDR3 runs to 13 residues. CDR3 amino acids: CASSSRGDTEAFF. The CDR3, as DNA: TGTGCCAGCAGCTCCAGGGGAGACACTGAAGCTTTCTTT.

The chain links TRBV19 to TRBJ1-5, with a weak D call TRBD1 (6 bases). CDR3 length equals 14 residues. Germline V lookup: CDR1 LNHDA, CDR2 SQIVND (reference sequence). Trimming pared 5 bases from V and 5 bases from J, leaving 13 bases between. CDR3 sequence: CASSPQQGYQPQHF. Written as DNA, the CDR3 is TGTGCCAGTAGTCCCCAACAGGGTTATCAGCCCCAGCATTTT.

This chain connects TRBV6-5 to TRBJ1-1; no clear D gene. The ends were cut back, 7 bases at V and 3 bases at J, with 18 bases in the middle. From germline, CDR1 is MNHEY and CDR2 SVGAGI. The CDR3 loop spans 15 amino acids. CDR3 nucleotide sequence: TGTGCCAGCACCCCAGCTACGGGTGGAGACACTGAAGCTTTCTTT. Its protein product is CASTPATGGDTEAFF.

The V and J genes are TRBV7-2 and TRBJ2-7; no clear D gene. CDR3 length: 11 residues. The germline gives CDR1 SGHTA, CDR2 FQGNSA. Trimming removed 3 bases at V and 8 bases at J, with 8 bases between. CDR3 residues: CASSLESKQYF. Here the CDR3 DNA reads TGTGCCAGCAGCTTGGAGAGTAAGCAGTACTTC.

This clone has just a few counts. V usage is TRBV6-5 and J usage is TRBJ2-3; 8 bases align to TRBD1. J lost 4 bases, V lost 6 bases, and 0 bases had no gene match. Germline V CDR1 and CDR2: MNHEY, SVGAGI. The CDR3 has 12 residues. The CDR3 region is CASRTGADTQYF. CDR3 DNA: TGTGCCAGCAGGACAGGGGCAGATACGCAGTATTTT.

CDR3 sequence reads: CASSPGERGRGNEQFF. As DNA, the CDR3 is TGCGCCAGCAGCCCCGGCGAGCGGGGTAGAGGGAATGAGCAGTTCTTC. This rearrangement joins TRBV4-3 to TRBJ2-1; 7 bases agree with TRBD2. Germline assignment: CDR1 LGHNA and CDR2 YSLEER. The ends lost 4 bases at V and 7 bases at J; junction bases unmatched: 13. The CDR3 covers 16 residues.

This sequence joins TRBV7-9 and TRBJ2-3, with D perhaps TRBD1 (5 bases). Per germline, CDR1 SEHNR and CDR2 FQNEAQ (reference sequence). Trimming shortened V by 0 bases and J by 3 bases, and 10 bases separated the two germline ends. This CDR3 contains 15 residues. The CDR3 loop is CASSLALGQTDTQYF. Written as DNA, the CDR3 is TGTGCCAGCAGCTTAGCTCTGGGGCAGACAGATACGCAGTATTTT.

The chain combines TRBV6-1 with TRBJ1-6; D is uncertain. CDR3 length equals 12 residues. V dropped 1 base and J dropped 14 bases, with 9 bases sitting between them. Germline values: CDR1 MNHNS, CDR2 SASEGT. The DNA of the CDR3 is TGTGCCAGCAGTGAAGAGGGAACGACCCTCCACTTT. This codes for CASSEEGTTLHF.

This CDR3 reads CASSAVAGRYGEQYF. The CDR3 bases are TGTGCCAGCAGCGCCGTGGCAGGGAGATATGGCGAGCAGTACTTC. The chain recombines TRBV9 with TRBJ2-7; perhaps D is TRBD1 or TRBD2 (5 bases each). CDR3 length equals 15 residues. Germline V CDR1 and CDR2: SGDLS, YYNGEE. The ends were cut back, 3 bases at V and 6 bases at J, with 19 bases in the middle.

The gene calls are TRBV7-9 and TRBJ2-1; the match to TRBD2 covers 8 bases. Trimming cost V 4 bases and J 5 bases; bases outside gene matches: 19. The CDR3 is 19 amino acids. Germline-derived CDR1 and CDR2 are SEHNR and FQNEAQ (reference sequence). In nucleotides, the CDR3 is TGTGCCAGCAGCTCAAGAGAAAGCCCGGGACTAGGCTCACACAATGAGCAGTTCTTC. Protein: CASSSRESPGLGSHNEQFF.

The CDR3 reads CASSSQQGAPHEQFF. CDR3 nucleotides: TGTGCCAGTAGCTCCCAGCAGGGAGCACCCCATGAGCAGTTCTTC. This chain joins TRBV19 and TRBJ2-1; D is tentatively TRBD1 or TRBD2 (5 bases each). The V gene's germline CDR1 is LNHDA and CDR2 SQIVND (reference sequence). Trimming cost V 6 bases and J 8 bases, with 20 bases left between them. The CDR3 runs 15 residues. The variable domain in full, completed from reference TRBV19 and TRBJ2-1, reads DGGITQSPKYLFRKEGQNVTLSCEQNLNHDAMYWYRQDPGQGLRLIYYSQIVNDFQKGDIAEGYSVSREKKESFPLTVTSAQKNPTAFYLCASSSQQGAPHEQFFGPGTRLTVL.

This clone is a singleton in its sample. The chain recombines TRBV7-6 with TRBJ2-2, with TRBD1 matching 10 bases. CDR1 and CDR2 from the germline V gene are SGHVS and FNYEAQ. The CDR3 runs 15 residues. The V gene end was trimmed by 5 bases and the J gene end by 7 bases; junction bases not matched to a gene: 7. CDR3 DNA: TGTGCCAGCAGCGGGGTTGGACAGGGGGTCGGGGAGCTGTTTTTT. Its protein is CASSGVGQGVGELFF.

The chain carries TRBV7-2 and TRBJ1-5; D might be TRBD1 (5 bases). The ends were cut back, 1 base at V and 3 bases at J, with 10 bases in the middle. CDR3 length equals 15 residues. Germline-derived CDR1 and CDR2 are SGHTA and FQGNSA. CDR3 in amino acids: CASSLGGGLNQPQHF. In DNA, the CDR3 is TGTGCCAGCAGCTTAGGGGGGGGTCTCAATCAGCCCCAGCATTTT.

V usage is TRBV6-6 and J usage is TRBJ2-3; maybe TRBD2 (6 bases). Germline V gives CDR1 MNHNY, CDR2 SVGAGI (reference sequence). Trimming took off 4 bases at V and 0 bases at J, with 11 bases between the two ends. CDR3 length equals 15 residues. The CDR3 loop is CASSFRRGSTDTQYF. DNA of the CDR3: TGTGCCAGCAGTTTCCGACGGGGGAGCACAGATACGCAGTATTTT.

This sequence joins TRBV5-5 and TRBJ1-1, with 7 bases that match TRBD1. Losses at the gene ends were 0 bases for V and 1 base for J; bases not matched to a gene: 3. CDR1 is SGHKS and CDR2 is YYEKEE in the germline V gene (reference sequence). This CDR3 has 15 residues. CDR3 amino acids: CASSLEDRRNTEAFF. The CDR3 bases are TGTGCCAGCAGCTTGGAGGACAGGAGGAACACTGAAGCTTTCTTT. Filled out from reference TRBV5-5 and TRBJ1-1, the complete variable domain reads DAGVTQSPTHLIKTRGQQVTLRCSPISGHKSVSWYQQVLGQGPQFIFQYYEKEERGRGNFPDRFSARQFPNYSSELNVNALLLGDSALYLCASSLEDRRNTEAFFGQGTRLTVV.

The table lists this clone with a count of one. The chain couples TRBV15 to TRBJ1-4; 7 nucleotides match TRBD1. CDR1 LNHNV and CDR2 YYDKDF come from the germline V gene (reference sequence). The CDR3 length is 14 residues. After removal of 4 bases from V and 6 bases from J, the junction contained 5 bases not matched to a gene. CDR3 sequence: CATSTDRFDEKLFF. Here the CDR3 DNA reads TGTGCCACCAGCACGGACAGGTTTGATGAAAAACTGTTTTTT.

This clone was detected once. V gene TRBV19 combines with J gene TRBJ2-1, with 10 bases that match TRBD2. The CDR3 totals 17 residues. The germline V gene has CDR1 LNHDA and CDR2 SQIVND (reference sequence). Germline trimming cut 5 bases from V and 3 bases from J; bases unmatched to any gene: 10. The CDR3 bases are TGTGCCAGTAGTTCCCGAGGAGCGGGGGGGCTCTACAATGAGCAGTTCTTC. It is translated as CASSSRGAGGLYNEQFF. The whole variable domain, filled in from reference TRBV19 and TRBJ2-1, reads DGGITQSPKYLFRKEGQNVTLSCEQNLNHDAMYWYRQDPGQGLRLIYYSQIVNDFQKGDIAEGYSVSREKKESFPLTVTSAQKNPTAFYLCASSSRGAGGLYNEQFFGPGTRLTVL.